This T cell receptor beta chain was documented in a study of T-cell reconstitution after alpha-beta-depleted transplantation in children. Broader study findings: Surviving recipient T cells and thymic progenitors underlay high day-60 TCRbeta diversity in some patients. When one year had passed after transplant, most T-cell counts and diversity came from newly produced T cells. About two months after transplant, alpha-beta T cells reportedly came from several hundred expanded graft clones.

Unique molecular identifiers featured in how the TCRbeta library was prepared. TCRdb analysed the PCR reads with MiXCR anew, one entry per CDR3 protein. This repertoire shows some 600,000 distinct CDR3 sequences, roughly 13% found once; its top ten account for around 2.2%. This clonotype was counted between two and nine times. Its antigen is not known. V was clipped by 7 bases and J by 4 bases, with 14 bases between them. This CDR3 has 13 amino acids. The clonotype comes from a male patient younger than 18 who had a stem cell transplant for acute myeloid leukemia, so the T cells may come from the graft donor. The gene calls are TRBV12-3 or TRBV12-4 and TRBJ2-7; D uncertain. The sequencing used PBMCs, mostly from graft donor cells, collected 360 days after TCRalphabeta/CD19-depleted stem cell transplant. The CDR3 region is CASMIVGVYEQYF. The CDR3 DNA reads as TGTGCCAGCATGATAGTTGGCGTATACGAGCAGTACTTC.